The clone carrying this TCR beta chain has more than one count but fewer than ten. The source of the sample is a study of sequential checkpoint blockade in melanoma. Described treatment: randomized to nivolumab then ipilimumab (arm A) or the reverse (arm B). From thawed PBMCs, live CD3+CD8+ cells negative for CD19 and CD56 were sorted. Assay: immunoSEQ multiplex PCR; the TCRdb copy retains only in-frame clones and omits some. The sample contains 3,600 or so clones, roughly 59% of which appear only once. Germline CDR1 and CDR2: MNHEY and SMNVEV (reference sequence). Deletions cut 5 bases from V and 9 bases from J, with 14 bases between. CDR3 size: 13 residues.

Sequencing used CD8+ T cells sorted from blood (inferred from file names), obtained from a patient given nivolumab and ipilimumab in sequence. The TCR originated in a human patient with melanoma. Some clones in this sample may be carry-over from other donors' samples. The rearrangement links TRBV27 to TRBJ2-1; a possible D gene is TRBD2 (6 bases). In nucleotides, the CDR3 is TGTGCCAGCAGTCAGGTGGGGGGAAGTGAGCAGTTCTTC. Translation gives CASSQVGGSEQFF.